This T cell receptor (beta chain) was profiled in a study of CD8 T cells in ankylosing spondylitis. This CDR3 comprises 18 residues. The V segment lost 5 bases and the J segment 3 bases; nucleotides outside the gene matches: 13. From germline, CDR1 is DFQATT and CDR2 SNEGSKA (reference sequence). Study outcomes and limitations: Among TCR beta sequences, a motif of eight highly homologous variants appeared characteristic of ankylosing spondylitis blood. Earlier studies detected some motif variants in reactive arthritis synovial fluid and blood.

Concerning this clonotype: Its specificity is not known.

It was by quantitative 5'-RACE with molecular barcodes that TCR beta libraries were made. TCRdb reprocessed the 5' RACE reads via MiXCR and lists one record per CDR3 protein. This table has about 480,000 distinct CDR3 sequences, approximately 17% appearing once. This TCR was sampled from a male donor with ankylosing spondylitis. The sample comprised blood, either unsorted or a sorted T cell fraction (not recorded which). The chain uses TRBV20-1 and TRBJ2-2; 12 bases align to TRBD1. CDR3 protein: CSAYAPGQGAGYTGELFF. The CDR3 nucleotides read TGCAGTGCTTATGCTCCGGGACAGGGGGCGGGGTACACCGGGGAGCTGTTTTTT.